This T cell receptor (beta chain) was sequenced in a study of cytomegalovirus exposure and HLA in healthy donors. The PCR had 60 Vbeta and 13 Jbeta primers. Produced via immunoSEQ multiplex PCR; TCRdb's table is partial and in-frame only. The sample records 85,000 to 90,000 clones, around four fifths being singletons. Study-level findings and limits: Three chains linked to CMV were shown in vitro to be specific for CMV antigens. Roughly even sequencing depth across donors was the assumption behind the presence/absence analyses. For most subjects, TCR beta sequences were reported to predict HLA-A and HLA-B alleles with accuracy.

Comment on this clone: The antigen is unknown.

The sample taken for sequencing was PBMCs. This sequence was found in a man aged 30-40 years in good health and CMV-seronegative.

The CDR3, as DNA: TGTGCCAGCAGCGTAGACTTAAAGAACACTGAAGCTTTCTTT. Protein: CASSVDLKNTEAFF. The chain links TRBV9 to TRBJ1-1; D uncertain. The length of the CDR3 is 14 residues. V lost 0 bases to trimming and J lost 1 base, with 7 bases between them. Germline V gene sequence: CDR1 SGDLS, CDR2 YYNGEE. Supplemented by reference TRBV9 and TRBJ1-1, the full variable domain reads DSGVTQTPKHLITATGQRVTLRCSPRSGDLSVYWYQQSLDQGLQFLIQYYNGEERAKGNILERFSAQQFPDLHSELNLSSLELGDSALYFCASSVDLKNTEAFFGQGTRLTVV.